The present entry profiles one T cell receptor (beta chain) with its context. Antigen unknown. These data originate in a study of T cells in women clearing cervical HPV infection. Across the whole study: Case blood was drawn when the lesion was first found; control blood after infection became undetectable. HLA type stays a possible confounder, typing being limited. Whole-study results and caveats: Combining TCR richness with V gene abundances gave approximately 0.84 AUC.

Only in-frame clones appear in the TCRdb table, and some are missing; sequencing was by immunoSEQ multiplex PCR. The table lists over 30,000 clones. The sample was blood buffy coat. The sequence derives from a woman aged 18 to 75 with a cervical HPV16 infection that either progressed to CIN3+ or cleared (not recorded which).

Partial CDR3 DNA: TGTGCCAGCAGTTACACCGGGACTAGGAAAGAGACG. It yields the protein CASSYTGTRKET. The whole CDR3 protein reads CASSYTGTRKETQYF. The chain employs TRBV6-2 or TRBV6-3 and TRBJ2-3, with 8 bases identical to TRBD2. The read terminates 3 residues ahead of where the CDR3 ends, so the germline J gene completes it. This CDR3 has 15 residues. From germline, CDR1 is MNHEY and CDR2 SVGEGT.